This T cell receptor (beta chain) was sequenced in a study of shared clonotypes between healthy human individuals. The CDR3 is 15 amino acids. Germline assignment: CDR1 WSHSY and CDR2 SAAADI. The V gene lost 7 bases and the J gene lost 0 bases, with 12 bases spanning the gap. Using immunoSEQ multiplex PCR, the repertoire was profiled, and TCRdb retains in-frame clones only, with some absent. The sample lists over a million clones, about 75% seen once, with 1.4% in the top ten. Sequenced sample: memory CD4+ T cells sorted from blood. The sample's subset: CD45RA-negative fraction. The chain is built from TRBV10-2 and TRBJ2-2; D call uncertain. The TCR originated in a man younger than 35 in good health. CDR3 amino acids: CASTPRLTNTGELFF. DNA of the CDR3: TGCGCCAGCACACCAAGACTCACGAACACCGGGGAGCTGTTTTTT.